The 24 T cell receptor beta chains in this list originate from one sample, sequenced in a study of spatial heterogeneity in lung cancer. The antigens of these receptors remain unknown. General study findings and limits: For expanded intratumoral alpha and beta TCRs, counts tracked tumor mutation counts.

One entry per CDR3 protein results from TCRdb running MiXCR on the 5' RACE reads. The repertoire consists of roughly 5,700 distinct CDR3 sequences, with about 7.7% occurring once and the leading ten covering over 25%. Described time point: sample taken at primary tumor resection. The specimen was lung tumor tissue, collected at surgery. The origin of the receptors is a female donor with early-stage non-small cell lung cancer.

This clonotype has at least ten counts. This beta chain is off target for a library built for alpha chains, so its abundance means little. The CDR3: CASSLTWGYEQFF. DNA for the CDR3: TGTGCCAGCAGCTTAACCTGGGGGTATGAGCAGTTCTTC. The rearrangement links TRBV7-2 to TRBJ2-1, with D perhaps matching TRBD1 or TRBD2 (5 bases each). Deletions cut 2 bases from V and 8 bases from J, with 10 bases between. Germline CDR1 reads SGHTA; CDR2 reads FQGNSA. There are 13 residues in the CDR3.

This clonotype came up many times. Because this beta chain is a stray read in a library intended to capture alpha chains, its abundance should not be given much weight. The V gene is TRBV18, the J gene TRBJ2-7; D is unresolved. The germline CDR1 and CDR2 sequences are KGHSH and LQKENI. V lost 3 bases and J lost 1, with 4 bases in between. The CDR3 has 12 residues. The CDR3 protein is CASSPSSYEQYF. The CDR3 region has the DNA TGTGCCAGCTCACCCTCTTCCTACGAGCAGTACTTC.

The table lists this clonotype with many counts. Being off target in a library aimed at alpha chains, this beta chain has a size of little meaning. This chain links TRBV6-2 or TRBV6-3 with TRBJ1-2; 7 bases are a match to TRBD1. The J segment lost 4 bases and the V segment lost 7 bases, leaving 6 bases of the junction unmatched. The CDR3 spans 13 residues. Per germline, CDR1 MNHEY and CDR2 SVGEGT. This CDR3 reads CASTPGGGYGYTF. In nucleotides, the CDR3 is TGTGCCAGCACCCCAGGGGGTGGCTATGGCTACACCTTC.

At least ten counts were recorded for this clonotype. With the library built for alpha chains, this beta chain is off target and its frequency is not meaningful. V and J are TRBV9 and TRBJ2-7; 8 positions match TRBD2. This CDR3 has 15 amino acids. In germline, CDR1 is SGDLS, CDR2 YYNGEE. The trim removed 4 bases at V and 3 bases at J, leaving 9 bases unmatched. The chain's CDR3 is CASSPRGSGDYEQYF. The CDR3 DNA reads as TGTGCCAGCAGCCCCCGGGGTAGCGGGGACTACGAGCAGTACTTC.

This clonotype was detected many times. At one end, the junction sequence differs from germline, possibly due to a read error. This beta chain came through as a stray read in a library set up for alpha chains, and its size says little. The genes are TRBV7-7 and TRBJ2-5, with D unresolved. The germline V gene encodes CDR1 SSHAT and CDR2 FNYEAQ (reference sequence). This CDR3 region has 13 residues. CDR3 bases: TGTGCTAGCAGCTTAGGCGAGGAAGAGACCCAGTACTTC. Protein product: CASSLGEEETQYF.

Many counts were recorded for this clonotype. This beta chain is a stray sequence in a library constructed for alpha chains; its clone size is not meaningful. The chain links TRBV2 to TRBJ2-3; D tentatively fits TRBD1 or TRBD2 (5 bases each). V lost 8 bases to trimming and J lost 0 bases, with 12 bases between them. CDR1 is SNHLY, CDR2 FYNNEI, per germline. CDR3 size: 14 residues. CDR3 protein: CASSSRGSTDTQYF. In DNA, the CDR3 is TGTGCCAGCTCCTCGAGGGGAAGCACAGATACGCAGTATTTT. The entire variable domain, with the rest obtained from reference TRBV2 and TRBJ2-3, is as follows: EPEVTQTPSHQVTQMGQEVILRCVPISNHLYFYWYRQILGQKVEFLVSFYNNEISEKSEIFDDQFSVERPDGSNFTLKIRSTKLEDSAMYFCASSSRGSTDTQYFGPGTRLTVL.

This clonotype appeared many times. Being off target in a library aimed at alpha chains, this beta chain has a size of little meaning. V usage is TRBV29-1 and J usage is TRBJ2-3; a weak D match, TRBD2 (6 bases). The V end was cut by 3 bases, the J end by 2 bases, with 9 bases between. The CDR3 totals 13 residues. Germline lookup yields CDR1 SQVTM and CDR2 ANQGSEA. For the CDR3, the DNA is TGCAGCGTTGATCTAGCGAACACAGATACGCAGTATTTT. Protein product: CSVDLANTDTQYF.

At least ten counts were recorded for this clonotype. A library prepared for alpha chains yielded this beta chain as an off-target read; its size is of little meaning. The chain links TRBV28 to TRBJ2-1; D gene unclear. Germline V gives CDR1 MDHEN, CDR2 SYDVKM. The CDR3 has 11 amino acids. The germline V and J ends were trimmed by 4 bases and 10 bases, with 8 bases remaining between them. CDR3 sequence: CASSSRPEQFF. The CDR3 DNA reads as TGTGCCAGCAGTTCTCGTCCGGAGCAGTTCTTC.

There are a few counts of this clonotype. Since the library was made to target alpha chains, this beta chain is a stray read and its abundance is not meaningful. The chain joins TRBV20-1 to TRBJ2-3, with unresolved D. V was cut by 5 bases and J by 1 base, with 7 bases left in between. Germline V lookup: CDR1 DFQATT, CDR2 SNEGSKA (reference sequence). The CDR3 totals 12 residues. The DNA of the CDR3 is TGCAGTGCTGCCGGAGGCACAGATACGCAGTATTTT. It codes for CSAAGGTDTQYF.

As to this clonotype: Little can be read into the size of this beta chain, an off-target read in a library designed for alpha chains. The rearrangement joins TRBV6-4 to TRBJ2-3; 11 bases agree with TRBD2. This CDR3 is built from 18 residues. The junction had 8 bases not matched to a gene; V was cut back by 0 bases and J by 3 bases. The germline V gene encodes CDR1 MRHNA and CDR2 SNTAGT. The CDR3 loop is CASSDSTLAGDGTDTQYF. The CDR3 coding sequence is TGTGCCAGCAGTGACTCGACACTAGCGGGAGATGGTACAGATACGCAGTATTTT.

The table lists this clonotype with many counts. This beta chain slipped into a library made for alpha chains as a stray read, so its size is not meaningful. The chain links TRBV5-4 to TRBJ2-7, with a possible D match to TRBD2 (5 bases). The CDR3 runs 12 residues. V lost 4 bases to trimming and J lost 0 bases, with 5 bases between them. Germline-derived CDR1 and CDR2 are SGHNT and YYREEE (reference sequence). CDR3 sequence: CASSRDSYEQYF. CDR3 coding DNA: TGTGCCAGCAGCCGGGACTCCTACGAGCAGTACTTC.

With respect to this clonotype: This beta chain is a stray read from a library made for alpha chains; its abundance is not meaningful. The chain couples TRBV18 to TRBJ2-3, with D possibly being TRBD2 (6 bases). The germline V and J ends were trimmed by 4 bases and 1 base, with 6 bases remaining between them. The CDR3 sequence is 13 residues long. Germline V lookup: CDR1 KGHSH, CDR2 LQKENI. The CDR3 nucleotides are TGTGCCAGCTCACGGGGGGGCACAGATACGCAGTATTTT. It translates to CASSRGGTDTQYF.

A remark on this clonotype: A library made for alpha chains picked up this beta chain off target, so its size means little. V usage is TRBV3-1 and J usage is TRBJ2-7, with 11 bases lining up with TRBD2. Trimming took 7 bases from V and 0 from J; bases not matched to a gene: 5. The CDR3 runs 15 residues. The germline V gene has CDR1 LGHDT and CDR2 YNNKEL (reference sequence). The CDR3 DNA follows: TGTGCCAGCACTGCCGGGACTAGCGGCTCCTACGAGCAGTACTTC. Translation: CASTAGTSGSYEQYF.

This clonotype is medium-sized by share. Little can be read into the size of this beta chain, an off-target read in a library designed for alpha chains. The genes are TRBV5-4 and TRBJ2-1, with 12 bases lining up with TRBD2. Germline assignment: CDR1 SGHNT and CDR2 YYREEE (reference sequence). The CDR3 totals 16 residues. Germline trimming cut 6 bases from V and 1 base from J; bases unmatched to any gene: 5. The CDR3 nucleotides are TGTGCCAGCACCGACCTAGCGGGGGGGTCCTACAATGAGCAGTTCTTC. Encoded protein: CASTDLAGGSYNEQFF.

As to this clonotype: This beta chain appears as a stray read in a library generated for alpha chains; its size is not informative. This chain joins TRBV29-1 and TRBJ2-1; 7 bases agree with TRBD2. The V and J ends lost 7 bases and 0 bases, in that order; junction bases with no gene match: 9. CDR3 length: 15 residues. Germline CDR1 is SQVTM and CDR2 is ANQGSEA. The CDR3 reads CSAQRGVSSYNEQFF. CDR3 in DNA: TGCAGCGCCCAACGGGGGGTGAGCTCCTACAATGAGCAGTTCTTC.

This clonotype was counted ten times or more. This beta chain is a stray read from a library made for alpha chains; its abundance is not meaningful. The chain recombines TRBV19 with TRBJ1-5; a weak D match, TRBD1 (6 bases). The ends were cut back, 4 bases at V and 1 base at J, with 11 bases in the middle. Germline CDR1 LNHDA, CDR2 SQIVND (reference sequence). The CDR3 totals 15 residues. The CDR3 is CASSSQGTSNQPQHF. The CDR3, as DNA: TGTGCCAGTAGTAGTCAGGGGACAAGCAATCAGCCCCAGCATTTT.

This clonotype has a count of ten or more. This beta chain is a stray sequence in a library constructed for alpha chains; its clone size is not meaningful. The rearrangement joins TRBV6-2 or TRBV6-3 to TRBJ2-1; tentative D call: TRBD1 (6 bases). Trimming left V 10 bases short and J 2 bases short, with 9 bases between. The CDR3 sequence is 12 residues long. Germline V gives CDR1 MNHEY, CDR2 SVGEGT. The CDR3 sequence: CAIGQPYNEQFF. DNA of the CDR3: TGTGCCATAGGACAGCCCTACAATGAGCAGTTCTTC.

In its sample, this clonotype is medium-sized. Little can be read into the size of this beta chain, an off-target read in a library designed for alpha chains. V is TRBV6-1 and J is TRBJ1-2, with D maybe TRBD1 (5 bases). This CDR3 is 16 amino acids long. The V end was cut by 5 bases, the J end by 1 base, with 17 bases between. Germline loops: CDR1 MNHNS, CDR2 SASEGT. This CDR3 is CASSPAGMGINYGYTF. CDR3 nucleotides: TGTGCCAGCAGTCCAGCAGGGATGGGTATTAACTATGGCTACACCTTC.

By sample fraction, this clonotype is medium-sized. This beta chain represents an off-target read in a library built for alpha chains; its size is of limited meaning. The CDR3 region has the DNA TGCAGCGTTGAAGATCTCAATAATGAAAAACTGTTTTTT. The encoded protein is CSVEDLNNEKLFF. The genes are TRBV29-1 and TRBJ1-4; D remains ambiguous. Germline CDR1 reads SQVTM; CDR2 reads ANQGSEA. This CDR3 region has 13 residues. V lost 0 bases to trimming and J lost 4 bases, with 6 bases between them.

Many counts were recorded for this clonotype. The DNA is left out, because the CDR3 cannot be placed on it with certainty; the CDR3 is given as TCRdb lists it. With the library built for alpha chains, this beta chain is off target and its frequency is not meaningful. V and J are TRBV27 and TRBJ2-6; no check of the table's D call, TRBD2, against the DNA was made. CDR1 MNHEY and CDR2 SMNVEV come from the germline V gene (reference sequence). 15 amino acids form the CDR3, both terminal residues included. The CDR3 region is CASRLGTFGANVLTF.

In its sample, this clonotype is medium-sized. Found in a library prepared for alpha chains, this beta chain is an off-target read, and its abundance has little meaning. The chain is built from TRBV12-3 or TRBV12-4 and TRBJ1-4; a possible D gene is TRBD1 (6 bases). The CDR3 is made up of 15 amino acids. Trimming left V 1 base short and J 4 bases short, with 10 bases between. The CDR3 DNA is TGTGCCAGCAGTTTAGGCGGGGGCAGTAATGAAAAACTGTTTTTT. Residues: CASSLGGGSNEKLFF.

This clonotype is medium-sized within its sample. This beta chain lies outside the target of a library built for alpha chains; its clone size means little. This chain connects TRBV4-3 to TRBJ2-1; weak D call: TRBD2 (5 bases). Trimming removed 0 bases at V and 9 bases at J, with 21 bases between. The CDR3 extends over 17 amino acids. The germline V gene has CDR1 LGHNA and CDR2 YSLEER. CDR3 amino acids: CASSQEHPSSSGPEQFF. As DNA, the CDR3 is TGCGCCAGCAGCCAAGAACACCCTTCTAGCTCTGGGCCTGAGCAGTTCTTC.

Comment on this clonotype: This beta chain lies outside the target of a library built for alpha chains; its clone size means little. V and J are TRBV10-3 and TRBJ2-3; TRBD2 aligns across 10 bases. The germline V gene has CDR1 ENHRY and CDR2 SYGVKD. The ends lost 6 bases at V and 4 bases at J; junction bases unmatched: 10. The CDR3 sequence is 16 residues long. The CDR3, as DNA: TGTGCCATCAGCGCCCCGGCTAGCGGGAGCCCAGATACGCAGTATTTT. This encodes CAISAPASGSPDTQYF.

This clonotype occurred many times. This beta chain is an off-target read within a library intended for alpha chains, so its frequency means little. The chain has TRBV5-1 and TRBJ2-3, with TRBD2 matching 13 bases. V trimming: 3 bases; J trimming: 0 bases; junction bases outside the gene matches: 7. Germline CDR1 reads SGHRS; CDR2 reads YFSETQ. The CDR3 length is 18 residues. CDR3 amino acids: CASSSLTSGGFSTDTQYF. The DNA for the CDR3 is TGCGCCAGCAGCTCCTTGACTAGCGGGGGGTTTAGCACAGATACGCAGTATTTT. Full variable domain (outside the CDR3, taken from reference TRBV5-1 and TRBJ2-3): KAGVTQTPRYLIKTRGQQVTLSCSPISGHRSVSWYQQTPGQGLQFLFEYFSETQRNKGNFPGRFSGRQFSNSRSEMNVSTLELGDSALYLCASSSLTSGGFSTDTQYFGPGTRLTVL.